Listed below are T cell receptor beta chains from one sample, sequenced in a study of blood T cell repertoires in COVID-19. TCRdb's table, derived via immunoSEQ multiplex PCR, lists solely in-frame clones and lacks some. Among approximately 450,000 clones listed, 87% were seen once. The sequencing input was PBMCs or T cells enriched from blood (not recorded which). The receptor source for this set is a woman aged 18-30 years with acute COVID-19. Each CDR3 is given with its conserved first and last residue. A D gene is named only where the DNA matches it firmly.

TRBV3-1/TRBV3-2	-	TRBJ2-7	TGTGCCAGCAGCCAAGAAGAGAGCGAGCAGTACTTC	CASSQEESEQYF
TRBV2	-	TRBJ2-2	TGTGCCAGCAGCTTTAACACCGGGGAGCTGTTTTTT	CASSFNTGELFF
TRBV19	TRBD1	TRBJ1-2	TGTGCCAGTAGTAGTCGACAGGGTGAAGGCTACACCTTC	CASSSRQGEGYTF
TRBV9	TRBD1	TRBJ1-5	TGTGCCAGCAGCCCAGGGGGACCAGGGAGCAATCAGCCCCAGCATTTT	CASSPGGPGSNQPQHF
TRBV4-3	-	TRBJ2-3	TGCGCCAGCAGCCAAGATCAAGCGTTCACAGATACGCAGTATTTT	CASSQDQAFTDTQYF
TRBV5-4	TRBD1	TRBJ2-5	TGTGCCAGCAGCGCACAGGGGGAGACCCAGTACTTC	CASSAQGETQYF
TRBV11-2	-	TRBJ2-4	TGTGCCAGCAGCTTAGTTTTCGGGGGAAACATTCAGTACTTC	CASSLVFGGNIQYF
TRBV28	-	TRBJ1-2	TGTGCCAGCAGTTTGCAGGTGACCTATGGCTACACCTTC	CASSLQVTYGYTF
TRBV27	TRBD1	TRBJ1-5	TGTGCCAGCCGAAGACAGGGCACCAATCAGCCCCAGCATTTT	CASRRQGTNQPQHF
TRBV14	-	TRBJ1-1	TGTGCCAGCAGCCCACAGAACACTGAAGCTTTCTTT	CASSPQNTEAFF